This T cell receptor beta chain is drawn from a study of blood T cell repertoires in COVID-19. Whole-study context: From T cells, B-cell-depleted T cells, or PBMCs came the material, which was cDNA or gDNA.

Original analysis: Amplifying reference gene primers gave estimates of nucleated cell counts. Sequenced by immunoSEQ multiplex PCR; TCRdb stores in-frame clones only, minus some. D and trimming come from the DNA, and the V and J calls and clone size come from that table. The sample includes around 81,000 clones, roughly 83% of them seen just once. CDR1 is SGHTA, CDR2 FQGNSA, per germline. There are 16 residues in the CDR3. V shed 6 bases and J 3 bases; nucleotides not matched to a gene: 8. The sequenced sample was peripheral blood. J is TRBJ1-6 and V is TRBV7-2, with TRBD1 matching 7 bases. This sequence was found in a man at least 80 years old with acute or convalescent COVID-19. The CDR3 spells CASSPQGVGYNSPLHF. The CDR3 DNA follows: TGTGCCAGCAGTCCCCAGGGGGTCGGCTATAATTCACCCCTCCACTTT.